These 3 T cell receptor beta chains were sequenced from one sample in a study of low-dose radiotherapy and immunotherapy resistance in tumors (dated by TCRdb to between 2021 and 2023). Sequencing relied on an Illumina HiSeq 2500. To make first-strand cDNA, Superscript III was used along with a set of TRAV- and TRBV-specific primers so that both the TCRalpha and TCRbeta chains were covered. An approximately 19-cycle PCR with Phusion amplified the TCRs, pairing a constant-region primer with the adapter that was attached to the V primers. TCRdb handled the public reads itself, with Q25 trimming in fastp and clone calling in MiXCR, and kept productive beta chains. Every distinct CDR3 protein forms one entry, paired with its most common genes and DNA. This sample has about 30,000 distinct CDR3 sequences in its table, and approximately 49% of those were observed once. The biggest ten clones account for 5.7% of the sample.

The time point tag for this specimen amounts to: after trial treatment. Reading the label with the study, this specimen's treatment or condition is: LDRT plus nivolumab, ipilimumab, low-dose cyclophosphamide and aspirin (RACIN trial). The source was PBMCs, collected after low-dose radiotherapy plus immunotherapy. The receptors here all came from a male donor with gallbladder cancer.

This clonotype was counted a single time. The chain joins TRBV19 to TRBJ2-1, with 14 nucleotides matching TRBD2. Germline lookup yields CDR1 LNHDA and CDR2 SQIVND (reference sequence). Trimming removed 5 bases from V and 4 bases from J; junction bases left unmatched: 4. This CDR3 has 16 amino acids. This CDR3 reads CASSPRLAGGYNEQFF. CDR3 DNA sequence: TGTGCCAGTAGTCCGCGACTAGCGGGGGGGTACAATGAGCAGTTCTTC.

V is TRBV24-1 and J is TRBJ2-4; D possibly corresponds to TRBD1 (5 bases). CDR3 size: 16 residues. Germline lookup yields CDR1 KGHDR and CDR2 SFDVKD. Trimming shortened V by 3 bases and J by 2 bases, and 13 bases separated the two germline ends. The CDR3 sequence: CATSDRRGATKNIQYF. The CDR3 DNA sequence: TGTGCCACCAGTGATAGAAGGGGCGCGACCAAAAACATTCAGTACTTC.

This clonotype appeared a few times. J is TRBJ1-2 and V is TRBV5-5; no clear D gene. Germline-derived CDR1 and CDR2 are SGHKS and YYEKEE (reference sequence). CDR3 size: 16 residues. V lost 0 bases, J lost 4 bases, and 16 bases lay in between. The DNA for the CDR3 is TGTGCCAGCAGCTTGGGAGGTTTGGAGGGTGGCTATGGCTACACCTTC. Translation: CASSLGGLEGGYGYTF.